A single sample gave rise to the 29 T cell receptor beta chains below, sequenced in a study of T-cell memory formation after mild COVID-19. One entry per CDR3 protein results from TCRdb running MiXCR on the 5' RACE reads. The sample contains hundreds of thousands of distinct CDR3 sequences, less than 25% of which appear only once. Input material: PBMCs or a T cell subset sorted from them (not recorded which). These receptors were taken from an adult woman who had mild COVID-19 (a few samples of this study predate the infection). Cell type and time point are not known.

This chain joins TRBV4-1 and TRBJ2-5; no clear D gene. V lost 4 bases and J lost 7, with 10 bases in between. The CDR3 consists of 12 residues. CDR1 and CDR2 from the germline V gene are MGHRA and YSYEKL. The CDR3 DNA reads as TGCGCCAGCAGCCCTTACGTAGGGACCCAGTACTTC. It specifies CASSPYVGTQYF.

This clonotype was seen only once. V is TRBV14 and J is TRBJ2-1; tentative D call: TRBD1 (5 bases). Germline assignment: CDR1 SGHDN and CDR2 FVKESK. Between the trimmed V and J ends, which lost 3 bases and 4 bases, there was a span of 10 bases. The CDR3 sequence is 14 residues long. The CDR3 DNA follows: TGTGCCAGCAGCCAGCGAACAGGTTACAATGAGCAGTTCTTC. Protein sequence: CASSQRTGYNEQFF.

V gene TRBV12-3 or TRBV12-4 combines with J gene TRBJ2-7, with 9 bases aligning to TRBD1. The CDR3 consists of 17 residues. Trimming removed 6 bases from V and 3 bases from J; junction bases left unmatched: 15. In nucleotides, the CDR3 is TGTGCCAGCAGCCTGTCCCGGGACAGGGTCCCGGACTACGAGCAGTACTTC. It specifies CASSLSRDRVPDYEQYF.

The V and J genes are TRBV5-1 and TRBJ1-1; no clear D gene. Trimming left V 0 bases short and J 0 bases short, with 9 bases between. Germline loops: CDR1 SGHRS, CDR2 YFSETQ. The CDR3 runs to 15 residues. The CDR3 DNA reads TGCGCCAGCAGCTTGGAGGCCGACATGAACACTGAAGCTTTCTTT. Amino acids: CASSLEADMNTEAFF.

This clonotype was seen only a few times. This chain joins TRBV12-3 or TRBV12-4 and TRBJ2-2, with unresolved D. V lost 4 bases to trimming and J lost 5 bases, with 8 bases between them. The CDR3 is 13 residues long. CDR3 amino acids: CASSSTQTGELFF. CDR3 DNA: TGTGCCAGCAGTTCGACCCAAACCGGGGAGCTGTTTTTT.

This clonotype was observed a few times. The chain couples TRBV5-1 to TRBJ2-7; possible D gene TRBD2, 6 bases. This CDR3 region has 17 residues. V lost 1 base to trimming and J lost 0 bases, with 17 bases between them. Germline-derived CDR1 and CDR2 are SGHRS and YFSETQ. The CDR3 DNA is TGCGCCAGCAGCTTGAATCTCGGTAGCGGTAGCTCCTACGAGCAGTACTTC. Its protein product is CASSLNLGSGSSYEQYF.

The chain joins TRBV6-2 or TRBV6-3 to TRBJ2-1, with 11 nucleotides matching TRBD2. Germline CDR1 reads MNHEY; CDR2 reads SVGEGT. The V segment lost 0 bases and the J segment 5 bases; nucleotides outside the gene matches: 0. The CDR3 totals 15 residues. The CDR3 spells CASSYSTSGNNEQFF. The CDR3 DNA sequence: TGTGCCAGCAGTTACTCGACTAGCGGGAACAATGAGCAGTTCTTC.

This clonotype was picked up a small number of times. V usage is TRBV12-3 or TRBV12-4 and J usage is TRBJ1-1; D gene unclear. The CDR3 extends over 13 amino acids. Trimming shortened V by 6 bases and J by 1 base, and 9 bases separated the two germline ends. CDR3 amino acids: CASSALGNTEAFF. CDR3 in DNA: TGTGCCAGCAGCGCCCTGGGGAACACTGAAGCTTTCTTT.

CDR3 in DNA: TGCAGTGCTAGTTCTAGCGGGAGGAGCACAGATACGCAGTATTTT. Translation gives CSASSSGRSTDTQYF. The chain links TRBV20-1 to TRBJ2-3, with TRBD2 matching 11 bases. The J segment lost 0 bases and the V segment lost 3 bases, leaving 2 bases of the junction unmatched. CDR3 length: 15 amino acids. Germline loops: CDR1 DFQATT, CDR2 SNEGSKA (reference sequence).

This chain links TRBV29-1 with TRBJ2-3; no firm D call. V was shortened by 5 bases and J by 3 bases, with 15 bases between the two germline ends. The germline V gene encodes CDR1 SQVTM and CDR2 ANQGSEA. The CDR3 runs 14 residues. CDR3: CSVIPLTSTDTQYF. CDR3 in DNA: TGCAGCGTTATACCCTTAACCTCGACAGATACGCAGTATTTT.

The J gene is TRBJ2-7, the V gene TRBV4-3; 9 positions match TRBD1. Germline V gives CDR1 LGHNA, CDR2 YSLEER. Trimming took 0 bases from V and 3 from J; bases not matched to a gene: 6. The CDR3 length is 16 residues. The CDR3 DNA sequence: TGCGCCAGCAGCCAAGATGGGACAGGGAGAATCTACGAGCAGTACTTC. It translates to CASSQDGTGRIYEQYF.

The chain carries TRBV30 and TRBJ2-7; maybe TRBD2 (6 bases). This CDR3 is built from 14 residues. Deletions cut 0 bases from V and 3 bases from J, with 12 bases between. Germline assignment: CDR1 GTSNPN and CDR2 SVGIG (reference sequence). The chain's CDR3 is CAWSVRTGDYEQYF. DNA of the CDR3: TGTGCCTGGAGTGTAAGGACGGGAGACTACGAGCAGTACTTC.

The chain uses TRBV3-1 and TRBJ1-5; tentative D call: TRBD1 (5 bases). V shed 4 bases and J shed 4 bases, with 11 bases lying between them. Germline loops: CDR1 LGHDT, CDR2 YNNKEL (reference sequence). The length of the CDR3 is 14 residues. The CDR3 loop reads CASSPGPPNQPQHF. The CDR3 DNA is TGTGCCAGCAGCCCGGGACCCCCTAATCAGCCCCAGCATTTT.

This clonotype was seen more than once but under ten times. The gene calls are TRBV5-1 and TRBJ1-2, with 7 bases that match TRBD1. Losses at the gene ends were 4 bases for V and 0 bases for J; bases not matched to a gene: 9. Germline V gives CDR1 SGHRS, CDR2 YFSETQ. CDR3 length equals 16 residues. The CDR3 DNA reads TGCGCCAGCAGCGCACAGGGGACCCGGGCTAACTATGGCTACACCTTC. This gives the protein CASSAQGTRANYGYTF.

V gene TRBV28 combines with J gene TRBJ1-1, with D unclear. Looked up from germline, CDR1 is MDHEN and CDR2 is SYDVKM. The ends were cut back, 2 bases at V and 9 bases at J, with 13 bases in the middle. The CDR3 extends over 13 amino acids. CDR3 in DNA: TGTGCCAGCAGTTTAAGTCAACTACGCCAAGCTTTCTTT. Protein product: CASSLSQLRQAFF.

This clonotype was seen repeatedly, ten times or more. V usage is TRBV7-6 and J usage is TRBJ1-5; D is unclear. The germline V gene has CDR1 SGHVS and CDR2 FNYEAQ. The ends were cut back, 1 base at V and 1 base at J, with 5 bases in the middle. The CDR3 sequence is 14 residues long. The CDR3 loop is CASSLGRSNQPQHF. CDR3 bases: TGTGCCAGCAGCTTAGGACGGAGCAATCAGCCCCAGCATTTT.

V gene TRBV29-1 combines with J gene TRBJ2-7, with TRBD1 matching 10 bases. Germline V lookup: CDR1 SQVTM, CDR2 ANQGSEA. The V and J ends lost 1 base and 5 bases, in that order; junction bases with no gene match: 5. The CDR3 length is 14 residues. CDR3 region: CSVEGTGGWNEQYF. The CDR3, as DNA: TGCAGCGTTGAAGGGACAGGGGGTTGGAACGAGCAGTACTTC.

The V and J genes are TRBV5-1 and TRBJ2-3; a weak D match, TRBD2 (5 bases). The V end lost 0 bases, the J end lost 6 bases, and 14 bases lay between the germline ends. CDR3 length equals 15 residues. Germline lookup yields CDR1 SGHRS and CDR2 YFSETQ. This CDR3 is CASSLDGISSDTQYF. The CDR3 DNA reads TGCGCCAGCAGCTTGGACGGGATTAGCAGCGATACGCAGTATTTT.

This clonotype was seen many times. The chain couples TRBV7-9 to TRBJ2-3; 12 nucleotides agree with TRBD2. J lost 2 bases, V lost 5 bases, and 5 bases had no gene match. Germline loops: CDR1 SEHNR, CDR2 FQNEAQ (reference sequence). CDR3 length equals 16 residues. CDR3 residues: CASSVGLAGNTDTQYF. In nucleotides, the CDR3 is TGTGCCAGCAGCGTTGGACTAGCGGGGAACACAGATACGCAGTATTTT. Full variable domain (rest looked up from reference TRBV7-9 and TRBJ2-3): DTGVSQNPRHKITKRGQNVTFRCDPISEHNRLYWYRQTLGQGPEFLTYFQNEAQLEKSRLLSDRFSAERPKGSFSTLEIQRTEQGDSAMYLCASSVGLAGNTDTQYFGPGTRLTVL.

This clonotype has a handful of counts. This rearrangement joins TRBV7-2 to TRBJ2-3; D tentatively fits TRBD1 or TRBD2 (5 bases each). This CDR3 comprises 16 residues. The ends were cut back, 5 bases at V and 0 bases at J, with 15 bases in the middle. Germline assignment: CDR1 SGHTA and CDR2 FQGNSA. The CDR3 here is CASSRGAPISTDTQYF. The DNA of the CDR3 is TGTGCCAGCAGCCGAGGGGCACCTATTAGCACAGATACGCAGTATTTT.

CDR3 region: CASSVREPKETQYF. The CDR3 DNA reads as TGTGCCAGCAGTGTAAGGGAACCTAAAGAGACCCAGTACTTC. The rearrangement links TRBV11-3 to TRBJ2-5; D ambiguous. Germline assignment: CDR1 SGHNT and CDR2 YENEEA. This CDR3 spans 14 amino acids. The V end lost 6 bases, the J end lost 3 bases, and 14 bases lay between the germline ends.

The rearrangement uses TRBV7-9 and TRBJ2-3; 12 nucleotides match TRBD2. The germline V gene has CDR1 SEHNR and CDR2 FQNEAQ (reference sequence). The J segment lost 0 bases and the V segment lost 5 bases, leaving 9 bases of the junction unmatched. The CDR3 length is 18 residues. For the CDR3, the DNA is TGTGCCAGCAGCACTCTACTAGCGGGGGGATCTAGCACAGATACGCAGTATTTT. This sequence encodes CASSTLLAGGSSTDTQYF.

This clonotype came up a few times. The chain has TRBV24-1 and TRBJ2-7, with D unresolved. The V end lost 0 bases, the J end lost 6 bases, and 8 bases lay between the germline ends. Per germline, CDR1 KGHDR and CDR2 SFDVKD. CDR3 size: 13 residues. DNA of the CDR3: TGTGCCACCAGTGATTTGACCTACGGCGAGCAGTACTTC. Encoded protein: CATSDLTYGEQYF.

The chain uses TRBV7-2 and TRBJ2-7; weak D call: TRBD2 (6 bases). Per the germline V gene, CDR1 is SGHTA and CDR2 is FQGNSA. Trimming left V 1 base short and J 0 bases short, with 13 bases between. This CDR3 has 16 amino acids. CDR3 sequence: CASSLVSSASSYEQYF. CDR3 nucleotide sequence: TGTGCCAGCAGCTTAGTGTCTAGCGCAAGCTCCTACGAGCAGTACTTC.

V is TRBV20-1 and J is TRBJ1-2; D is undetermined. CDR1 is DFQATT and CDR2 is SNEGSKA in the germline V gene (reference sequence). The CDR3 sequence is 11 residues long. Trimming removed 0 bases from V and 10 bases from J, with 9 bases in between. DNA for the CDR3: TGCAGTGCTAGAGACCTAAGGGACTACACCTTC. This encodes CSARDLRDYTF.

This clonotype was detected only a few times. The rearrangement joins TRBV27 to TRBJ2-3; D is unclear. The V end lost 4 bases, the J end lost 2 bases, and 7 bases lay between the germline ends. Germline V lookup: CDR1 MNHEY, CDR2 SMNVEV (reference sequence). The length of the CDR3 is 13 residues. The CDR3 coding sequence is TGTGCCAGCAGTTCCTGGAACACAGATACGCAGTATTTT. Its translation is CASSSWNTDTQYF.

This chain connects TRBV30 to TRBJ2-6; D not resolved. Trimming took 2 bases from V and 0 from J, leaving 14 bases between them. Germline CDR1 and CDR2: GTSNPN and SVGIG (reference sequence). This CDR3 is 17 amino acids long. The CDR3 is CAWSPRAAASGANVLTF. The CDR3, as DNA: TGTGCCTGGAGTCCCCGGGCAGCAGCCTCTGGGGCCAACGTCCTGACTTTC.

The rearrangement uses TRBV27 and TRBJ1-1; D is perhaps TRBD1 (6 bases). Germline assignment: CDR1 MNHEY and CDR2 SMNVEV (reference sequence). This CDR3 comprises 17 residues. Trimming cost V 1 base and J 5 bases, with 20 bases left between them. The CDR3 DNA sequence: TGTGCCAGCAGTTTATTAGGGGGGGCTAAGGGTCAGACTGAAGCTTTCTTT. Encoded protein: CASSLLGGAKGQTEAFF.

The J gene is TRBJ2-7, the V gene TRBV30, with D possibly matching TRBD2 (6 bases). Germline CDR1 and CDR2: GTSNPN and SVGIG (reference sequence). V was cut by 0 bases and J by 4 bases, with 13 bases left in between. The CDR3 runs to 14 residues. This chain's CDR3 is CAWSVRREPYEQYF. CDR3 nucleotides: TGTGCCTGGAGTGTTAGGAGGGAACCATACGAGCAGTACTTC.